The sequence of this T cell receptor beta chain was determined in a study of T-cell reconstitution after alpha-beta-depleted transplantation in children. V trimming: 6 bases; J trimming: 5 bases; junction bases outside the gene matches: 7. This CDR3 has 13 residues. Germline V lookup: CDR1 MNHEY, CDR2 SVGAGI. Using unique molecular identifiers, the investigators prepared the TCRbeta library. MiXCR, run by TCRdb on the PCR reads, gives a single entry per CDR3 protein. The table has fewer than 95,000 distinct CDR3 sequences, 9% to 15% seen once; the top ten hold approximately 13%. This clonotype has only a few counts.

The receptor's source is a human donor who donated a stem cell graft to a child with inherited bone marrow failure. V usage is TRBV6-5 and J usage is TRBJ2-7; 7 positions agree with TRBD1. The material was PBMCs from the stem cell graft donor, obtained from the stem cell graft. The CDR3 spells CASSRTGENEQYF. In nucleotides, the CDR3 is TGTGCCAGCAGCAGGACAGGAGAAAACGAGCAGTACTTC.